This T cell receptor (beta chain) was documented in a study of cytomegalovirus exposure and HLA in healthy donors. Germline CDR1 MGHRA, CDR2 YSYEKL. The V and J ends lost 0 bases and 6 bases, in that order; junction bases with no gene match: 8. The CDR3 totals 16 residues. Vbeta (60) and Jbeta (13) primers were used in the PCR. This table comes from immunoSEQ multiplex PCR, and its TCRdb copy is limited to in-frame clones, with some not included. Of under 200,000 clones in the sample, around 83% were seen once. V gene TRBV4-1 combines with J gene TRBJ1-2; 9 bases are shared with TRBD1. The sequenced sample was PBMCs. The source of this sequence is a woman younger than 30 in good health and CMV-seronegative. This CDR3 reads CASSQDGQGTVDGYTF. The CDR3 DNA reads as TGCGCCAGCAGCCAAGACGGACAGGGGACGGTGGATGGCTACACCTTC.